This T cell receptor (beta chain) came from a study of T cells in Graves' hyperthyroidism and ophthalmopathy. Across the whole study: Initial diagnosis, before any treatment, was when peripheral blood was collected.

The CDR3 contains 18 residues. Germline CDR1 is MDHEN and CDR2 is SYDVKM. V was pared by 5 bases and J by 0 bases, with 20 bases between. Amplified TCR beta CDR3 regions derived from RNA transcripts. In the first-round RT-PCR of the TCR CDR3, the HTBI primer set was used. TCRdb re-derived calls from the multiplex PCR reads in MiXCR, one entry per CDR3 protein. The sample lists over 200,000 distinct CDR3 sequences, about 15% occurring once. The TCR comes from a middle-aged woman with Graves' hyperthyroidism that later progressed to Graves' ophthalmopathy. Sequencing was carried out using blood. The V call is TRBV28, the J call TRBJ2-1; D is possibly TRBD2 (5 bases). CDR3 residues: CASSQPYGINFSYNEQFF. In DNA, the CDR3 is TGTGCCAGCAGTCAGCCATACGGGATCAACTTCTCCTACAATGAGCAGTTCTTC.